Listed below are T cell receptor beta chains from one sample, sequenced in a study of blood T cell repertoires in COVID-19. TCRdb keeps only in-frame clones here, not all; method: immunoSEQ multiplex PCR. Altogether around 200,000 clones are present, roughly 86% being singletons, with the ten largest covering 5% to 7%. Sequencing was done on a sample of PBMCs or T cells enriched from blood (not recorded which). The receptors stem from a man aged 35 to 55 with acute COVID-19. Both conserved end residues are part of each CDR3. A D gene is named only where the DNA matches it firmly. Clone size is given for some rows only: seen once, a few or many times, or a class if the clone is expanded.

d_call: TRBD1
j_call: TRBJ1-5
v_call: TRBV18
clone_size: -
cdr3_aa: CASSPGQGGGQQPQHF
cdr3_nt: TGTGCCAGCTCACCAGGACAGGGAGGAGGGCAGCAGCCCCAGCATTTT

d_call: TRBD1
j_call: TRBJ1-5
v_call: TRBV19
clone_size: -
cdr3_aa: CASSQGAGNQPQHF
cdr3_nt: TGTGCCAGTAGTCAGGGGGCGGGCAATCAGCCCCAGCATTTT

d_call: -
j_call: TRBJ1-1
v_call: TRBV6-5
clone_size: -
cdr3_aa: CASRLTLYTEAFF
cdr3_nt: TGTGCCAGCAGATTGACACTTTACACTGAAGCTTTCTTT

d_call: -
j_call: TRBJ1-6
v_call: TRBV6-5
clone_size: -
cdr3_aa: CASQPESYSPLHF
cdr3_nt: TGTGCCTCCCAGCCGGAGTCCTATTCACCCCTCCACTTT

d_call: TRBD2
j_call: TRBJ2-1
v_call: TRBV19
clone_size: few
cdr3_aa: CASSIFARENNEQFF
cdr3_nt: TGTGCCAGTAGTATTTTCGCGCGGGAGAACAATGAGCAGTTCTTC

d_call: TRBD2
j_call: TRBJ2-5
v_call: TRBV3-1/TRBV3-2
clone_size: -
cdr3_aa: CASGLWTSGQETQYF
cdr3_nt: TGTGCCAGCGGCTTATGGACTAGCGGGCAAGAGACCCAGTACTTC

d_call: -
j_call: TRBJ2-7
v_call: TRBV6-5
clone_size: few
cdr3_aa: CASRTTPGPYEQYF
cdr3_nt: TGTGCCAGCAGAACCACCCCGGGTCCCTACGAGCAGTACTTC

d_call: TRBD1
j_call: TRBJ2-7
v_call: TRBV7-9
clone_size: -
cdr3_aa: CASSLGGQGAGEQYF
cdr3_nt: TGTGCCAGCAGCTTAGGCGGGCAGGGGGCTGGTGAGCAGTACTTC

d_call: TRBD1
j_call: TRBJ1-2
v_call: TRBV2
clone_size: -
cdr3_aa: CASSGPPGQDNYGYTF
cdr3_nt: TGTGCCAGCAGTGGGCCCCCGGGACAGGATAACTATGGCTACACCTTC

d_call: TRBD2
j_call: TRBJ2-7
v_call: TRBV20-1
clone_size: many
cdr3_aa: CSASLSGGYEQYF
cdr3_nt: TGCAGTGCTAGTCTGTCGGGAGGCTACGAGCAGTACTTC

d_call: -
j_call: TRBJ1-1
v_call: TRBV5-1
clone_size: -
cdr3_aa: CASSSDIFEAFF
cdr3_nt: TGCGCCAGCAGCTCGGACATATTTGAAGCTTTCTTT

d_call: TRBD1
j_call: TRBJ1-3
v_call: TRBV7-3
clone_size: -
cdr3_aa: CASSLDRPSSGNTIYF
cdr3_nt: TGTGCCAGCAGCCTGGACAGGCCAAGCTCTGGAAACACCATATATTTT

d_call: -
j_call: TRBJ1-4
v_call: TRBV5-4
clone_size: -
cdr3_aa: CASSLGGRSGGEKLFF
cdr3_nt: TGTGCCAGCAGCTTGGGCGGACGAAGCGGCGGTGAAAAACTGTTTTTT

d_call: TRBD2
j_call: TRBJ2-3
v_call: TRBV7-9
clone_size: -
cdr3_aa: CASSLTAASGRTDTQYF
cdr3_nt: TGTGCCAGCAGTCTAACCGCGGCTAGCGGGAGAACAGATACGCAGTATTTT

d_call: TRBD2
j_call: TRBJ2-2
v_call: TRBV19
clone_size: -
cdr3_aa: CASSNQAGVAGELFF
cdr3_nt: TGTGCCAGTAGTAACCAAGCGGGAGTGGCCGGGGAGCTGTTTTTT

d_call: -
j_call: TRBJ1-3
v_call: TRBV19
clone_size: -
cdr3_aa: CASSPTGTKGNTIYF
cdr3_nt: TGTGCCAGTAGCCCGACAGGTACGAAGGGAAACACCATATATTTT

d_call: TRBD1
j_call: TRBJ1-6
v_call: TRBV7-8
clone_size: -
cdr3_aa: CASRYRPGQGNSPLHF
cdr3_nt: TGTGCCAGCAGATATCGACCGGGACAGGGGAATTCACCCCTCCACTTT

d_call: TRBD1
j_call: TRBJ1-1
v_call: TRBV30
clone_size: -
cdr3_aa: CAWNRRDRDTEAFF
cdr3_nt: TGTGCCTGGAACCGCCGGGACAGAGACACTGAAGCTTTCTTT

d_call: TRBD1
j_call: TRBJ1-1
v_call: TRBV19
clone_size: -
cdr3_aa: CASRSGTGFMNTEAFF
cdr3_nt: TGTGCCAGTAGAAGTGGGACAGGCTTTATGAACACTGAAGCTTTCTTT

d_call: -
j_call: TRBJ2-5
v_call: TRBV14
clone_size: -
cdr3_aa: CASSPARGAGTQETQYF
cdr3_nt: TGTGCCAGCAGCCCTGCCCGCGGGGCGGGAACTCAAGAGACCCAGTACTTC

d_call: TRBD2
j_call: TRBJ2-1
v_call: TRBV28
clone_size: -
cdr3_aa: CASSVGLGRGNEQFF
cdr3_nt: TGTGCCAGCAGTGTGGGACTGGGGCGGGGGAATGAGCAGTTCTTC

d_call: -
j_call: TRBJ2-2
v_call: TRBV30
clone_size: -
cdr3_aa: CAWSVQIGQGGTGELFF
cdr3_nt: TGTGCCTGGAGTGTACAAATAGGGCAGGGTGGGACCGGGGAGCTGTTTTTT

d_call: -
j_call: TRBJ2-1
v_call: TRBV5-1
clone_size: -
cdr3_aa: CASSRGRNEQFF
cdr3_nt: TGCGCCAGCAGCAGGGGTCGAAATGAGCAGTTCTTC

d_call: TRBD1
j_call: TRBJ1-1
v_call: TRBV29-1
clone_size: -
cdr3_aa: CSVIDRGKNTEAFF
cdr3_nt: TGCAGCGTCATTGACAGGGGTAAGAACACTGAAGCTTTCTTT

d_call: TRBD1
j_call: TRBJ2-2
v_call: TRBV7-2
clone_size: -
cdr3_aa: CASSLWTGANTGELFF
cdr3_nt: TGTGCCAGCAGCTTATGGACAGGGGCGAACACCGGGGAGCTGTTTTTT

d_call: TRBD1
j_call: TRBJ1-6
v_call: TRBV5-8
clone_size: -
cdr3_aa: CASSLTGGGRPLHF
cdr3_nt: TGTGCCAGCAGCTTGACAGGGGGCGGGAGACCCCTCCACTTT

d_call: TRBD2
j_call: TRBJ2-1
v_call: TRBV27
clone_size: -
cdr3_aa: CASSLGIAGLHEQFF
cdr3_nt: TGTGCCAGCAGTCTGGGGATAGCGGGATTGCATGAGCAGTTCTTC

d_call: -
j_call: TRBJ1-1
v_call: TRBV5-1
clone_size: -
cdr3_aa: CASSWLGGGSEAFF
cdr3_nt: TGCGCCAGCAGCTGGCTGGGAGGAGGGTCTGAAGCTTTCTTT

d_call: -
j_call: TRBJ2-7
v_call: TRBV29-1
clone_size: -
cdr3_aa: CSVTTTNLYEQYF
cdr3_nt: TGCAGCGTGACGACAACCAACCTGTACGAGCAGTACTTC

d_call: -
j_call: TRBJ1-2
v_call: TRBV18
clone_size: -
cdr3_aa: CASSPGTGGGYTF
cdr3_nt: TGTGCCAGCTCTCCCGGGACTGGCGGAGGCTACACCTTC

d_call: -
j_call: TRBJ1-1
v_call: TRBV28
clone_size: -
cdr3_aa: CASLARNTEAFF
cdr3_nt: TGTGCCAGCCTTGCTAGGAACACTGAAGCTTTCTTT

d_call: -
j_call: TRBJ1-5
v_call: TRBV3-1/TRBV3-2
clone_size: -
cdr3_aa: CASSQDPREGQPQHF
cdr3_nt: TGTGCCAGCAGCCAAGACCCCAGGGAGGGACAGCCCCAGCATTTT

d_call: TRBD1
j_call: TRBJ2-2
v_call: TRBV6-6
clone_size: -
cdr3_aa: CASSPTQGARELFF
cdr3_nt: TGTGCCAGCAGCCCTACTCAGGGGGCGAGGGAGCTGTTTTTT

d_call: -
j_call: TRBJ1-1
v_call: TRBV2
clone_size: -
cdr3_aa: CASTQGFNTEAFF
cdr3_nt: TGTGCCAGCACTCAGGGGTTTAACACTGAAGCTTTCTTT

d_call: TRBD2
j_call: TRBJ2-7
v_call: TRBV19
clone_size: -
cdr3_aa: CASSIGLAAGYEQYF
cdr3_nt: TGTGCCAGTAGTATAGGTCTAGCGGCGGGCTACGAGCAGTACTTC

d_call: -
j_call: TRBJ1-5
v_call: TRBV7-2
clone_size: -
cdr3_aa: CASSLSLGRAQPQHF
cdr3_nt: TGTGCCAGCAGCTTATCCCTGGGCAGGGCTCAGCCCCAGCATTTT

d_call: -
j_call: TRBJ1-2
v_call: TRBV28
clone_size: -
cdr3_aa: CASSFGTGTYGYTF
cdr3_nt: TGTGCCAGCAGTTTTGGGACGGGGACATATGGCTACACCTTC

d_call: TRBD1
j_call: TRBJ2-7
v_call: TRBV7-9
clone_size: -
cdr3_aa: CASSPTGGNSYEQYF
cdr3_nt: TGTGCCAGCAGTCCGACAGGGGGCAACTCCTACGAGCAGTACTTC

d_call: TRBD1
j_call: TRBJ1-2
v_call: TRBV7-8
clone_size: once
cdr3_aa: CASSSNRGNYYGYTF
cdr3_nt: TGTGCCAGCAGCTCTAACAGGGGCAATTACTATGGCTACACCTTC

d_call: -
j_call: TRBJ2-5
v_call: TRBV6-5
clone_size: -
cdr3_aa: CASSYSMWERGETQYF
cdr3_nt: TGTGCCAGCAGTTACTCTATGTGGGAGAGGGGGGAGACCCAGTACTTC

d_call: -
j_call: TRBJ1-4
v_call: TRBV27
clone_size: -
cdr3_aa: CASSLQQGPANEKLFF
cdr3_nt: TGTGCCAGCAGTTTACAGCAGGGGCCTGCTAATGAAAAACTGTTTTTT

d_call: TRBD1
j_call: TRBJ1-3
v_call: TRBV2
clone_size: -
cdr3_aa: CASSEQGAVGNTIYF
cdr3_nt: TGTGCCAGCAGTGAACAGGGGGCAGTTGGAAACACCATATATTTT